The sequence of this TCR beta chain was determined in a study of blood T cells in healthy people across ages. This clonotype has only a few counts. A sample-barcoded 5' primer and a J-beta primer mix were used in a second PCR of about 7 to 11 cycles. TCRdb reanalysed the 5' RACE reads using MiXCR and keeps one entry per CDR3 protein. The sample yields approximately 1.5 million distinct CDR3 sequences, 34% seen once. This TCR derives from a woman aged 25 to 45 in good health. The source material was blood.

The CDR3 protein is CASSPWGTEAFF. The CDR3 nucleotides are TGCGCCAGCAGCCCCTGGGGGACTGAAGCTTTCTTT. V is TRBV5-1 and J is TRBJ1-1, with D perhaps TRBD1 (5 bases). Trimming left V 4 bases short and J 5 bases short, with 9 bases between. CDR3 length: 12 residues. CDR1 is SGHRS and CDR2 is YFSETQ in the germline V gene.